This TCR beta chain was captured by sequencing in a study of T cells after yellow fever vaccination. Study outcomes and limitations: The bulk population could contribute abundant contaminating clonotypes to FACS-sorted repertoires. Relatively few clonotypes were ones that appeared in both CD4 and CD8 compartments.

Trimming cost V 2 bases and J 2 bases, with 8 bases left between them. CDR1 and CDR2 from the germline V gene are PRHDT and FYEKMQ (reference sequence). The CDR3 is made up of 14 amino acids. Comments on this clonotype: Its target is unknown.

TCRdb redid the calling of the 5' RACE reads with MiXCR, one entry per CDR3 protein. This repertoire shows 250,000 to 400,000 distinct CDR3 sequences, roughly 3.9% found once; its top ten account for approximately 25%. The source material was PBMCs, sampled 5 days after the yellow fever booster vaccination. The rearrangement uses TRBV13 and TRBJ2-3; D uncertain. The TCR comes from a man aged 18 to 29 who received the YFV17D yellow fever vaccine. In nucleotides, the CDR3 is TGTGCCAGCAGCTTAAACGACAACACAGATACGCAGTATTTT. This gives the protein CASSLNDNTDTQYF.